These 32 T cell receptor beta chains share one sample of origin, sequenced in a study of Graves' ophthalmopathy and Graves' hyperthyroidism. Amplification of TCR beta CDR3 regions used RNA transcripts. HTBI primers primed a first-round RT-PCR, and a second-round multiplex PCR followed. TCRdb independently ran MiXCR on the multiplex PCR reads; one entry per CDR3 protein. Of about 220,000 distinct CDR3 sequences listed, roughly a fifth are singletons. The specimen was peripheral blood. These receptors were obtained from a woman aged 50 to 60 with Graves' ophthalmopathy.

This clonotype appeared many times. The chain carries TRBV14 and TRBJ1-6, with D perhaps TRBD1 (6 bases). In germline, CDR1 is SGHDN, CDR2 FVKESK. With 6 bases removed from V and 6 bases from J, the gap between germline ends came to 12 bases. The CDR3 covers 14 residues. The CDR3 nucleotides are TGTGCCAGCAGAACTACAGGGTTTAATTCACCCCTCCACTTT. Protein: CASRTTGFNSPLHF.

The J gene is TRBJ1-2, the V gene TRBV20-1; D uncertain. Germline CDR1 is DFQATT and CDR2 is SNEGSKA (reference sequence). V was shortened by 8 bases and J by 4 bases, with 14 bases between the two germline ends. The length of the CDR3 is 12 residues. This CDR3 is CSTLVDPYGYTF. As DNA, the CDR3 is TGCAGTACTCTTGTAGACCCCTATGGCTACACCTTC.

The rearrangement links TRBV12-3 or TRBV12-4 to TRBJ2-5; the D is unclear. The germline V and J ends were trimmed by 1 base and 4 bases, with 10 bases remaining between them. The CDR3 is 14 residues long. Here the CDR3 DNA reads TGTGCCAGCAGTTTAGGGTCACAACCAGAGACCCAGTACTTC. As protein: CASSLGSQPETQYF.

This clonotype was picked up many times. The J gene is TRBJ1-2, the V gene TRBV10-1; D remains unclear. This CDR3 contains 15 residues. V was clipped by 7 bases and J by 4 bases, with 19 bases between them. Germline CDR1 WNHNN, CDR2 SYGVQD (reference sequence). The CDR3 sequence: CASTILGLSLYGYTF. The CDR3 DNA sequence: TGCGCCAGCACCATACTCGGACTCTCCCTCTATGGCTACACCTTC.

Many counts were recorded for this clonotype. This chain connects TRBV2 to TRBJ1-2, with no clear D. The length of the CDR3 is 14 residues. The V and J ends lost 0 bases and 8 bases respectively, with 13 bases between them. Germline assignment: CDR1 SNHLY and CDR2 FYNNEI. The CDR3 reads CASSEAGSPGGYTF. The CDR3 region has the DNA TGTGCCAGCAGTGAAGCGGGCTCGCCGGGCGGCTACACCTTC.

The V gene is TRBV5-1, the J gene TRBJ1-6, with D possibly being TRBD1 (5 bases). V was shortened by 2 bases and J by 0 bases, with 12 bases between the two germline ends. Germline V gene sequence: CDR1 SGHRS, CDR2 YFSETQ. The CDR3 extends over 17 amino acids. In DNA form, the CDR3 reads TGCGCCAGCAGCTTCGCAGGGATAAGCTCCTATAATTCACCCCTCCACTTT. Translating gives CASSFAGISSYNSPLHF.

The CDR3 loop reads CASSGGQGNSGANVLTF. The CDR3 DNA reads as TGCGCCAGCAGCGGGGGACAGGGGAACTCTGGGGCCAACGTCCTGACTTTC. The chain has TRBV5-1 and TRBJ2-6; TRBD1 matches at 10 bases. The germline V gene encodes CDR1 SGHRS and CDR2 YFSETQ. V shed 4 bases and J 0 bases; nucleotides not matched to a gene: 4. The CDR3 runs to 17 residues.

This clonotype appeared many times. V and J are TRBV25-1 and TRBJ2-5, with D possibly being TRBD1 (6 bases). Germline CDR1 is MGHDK and CDR2 is SYGVNS. The CDR3 loop spans 13 amino acids. V lost 5 bases, J lost 4 bases, and 11 bases lay in between. The CDR3 DNA reads as TGTGCCAGCAGTTTGGGGGCCGCAGAGACCCAGTACTTC. The encoded protein is CASSLGAAETQYF.

The table lists this clonotype with many counts. CDR3 in DNA: TGTGCCAGCAGAGCCGGGACTAGCGGGATCTTCCAGTCCTACGAGCAGTACTTC. It yields the protein CASRAGTSGIFQSYEQYF. V and J are TRBV7-2 and TRBJ2-7; 13 bases match TRBD2. With V trimmed by 6 bases and J by 1 base, 12 bases remained unmatched. Germline V gene sequence: CDR1 SGHTA, CDR2 FQGNSA. The CDR3 loop spans 18 amino acids.

The table lists this clonotype with many counts. This rearrangement joins TRBV5-6 to TRBJ2-7; the D gene could be TRBD1 or TRBD2 (5 bases each). The V end was cut by 4 bases, the J end by 5 bases, with 16 bases between. The CDR3 consists of 14 residues. Germline V lookup: CDR1 SGHDT, CDR2 YYEEEE. CDR3 region: CASSSRQGVHEQYF. Written as DNA, the CDR3 is TGTGCCAGCAGCAGCCGGCAGGGAGTCCACGAGCAGTACTTC.

This clonotype was counted many times. The chain carries TRBV9 and TRBJ2-7; maybe TRBD1 (6 bases). Germline V gene sequence: CDR1 SGDLS, CDR2 YYNGEE. V dropped 4 bases and J dropped 4 bases, with 15 bases sitting between them. The CDR3 extends over 14 amino acids. The CDR3 reads CASSPGTLRYEQYF. The CDR3 DNA sequence: TGTGCCAGCAGCCCCGGGACACTCCGTTACGAGCAGTACTTC.

The chain uses TRBV20-1 and TRBJ2-5; D is ambiguous. The V end lost 8 bases, the J end lost 2 bases, and 12 bases lay between the germline ends. The CDR3 consists of 12 residues. From germline, CDR1 is DFQATT and CDR2 SNEGSKA (reference sequence). The CDR3 spells CSTRTAQETQYF. CDR3 bases: TGCAGTACACGGACGGCGCAAGAGACCCAGTACTTC.

The rearrangement links TRBV5-1 to TRBJ2-2, with TRBD1 as a possible D gene (7 bases). Germline-derived CDR1 and CDR2 are SGHRS and YFSETQ. V lost 4 bases and J lost 5, with 18 bases in between. This CDR3 has 16 residues. CDR3 sequence: CASSPVRAGGTGELFF. In DNA form, the CDR3 reads TGCGCCAGCAGCCCTGTCCGGGCAGGGGGGACCGGGGAGCTGTTTTTT.

As for this clonotype: A junction end diverges from the germline sequence, so it may reflect a read error. This rearrangement joins TRBV3-1 to TRBJ2-6; either TRBD1 or TRBD2 may supply D (5 bases each). The CDR3 runs to 13 residues. Germline CDR1 reads LGHDT; CDR2 reads YNNKEL (reference sequence). Here the CDR3 reads CASGWTGAYVLTF. The CDR3 nucleotides are TGTGCCAGCGGATGGACTGGGGCCTACGTCCTGACTTTC.

The chain links TRBV18 to TRBJ1-3; 7 nucleotides agree with TRBD1. CDR1 KGHSH and CDR2 LQKENI come from the germline V gene. V dropped 2 bases and J dropped 0; count of bases not matched to a gene: 4. This CDR3 has 16 residues. DNA of the CDR3: TGTGCCAGCTCACCAGCCGGGACAGTCTCTGGAAACACCATATATTTT. Its protein is CASSPAGTVSGNTIYF.

A few counts support this clonotype. The chain joins TRBV18 to TRBJ1-2, with D possibly matching TRBD1 (5 bases). V gave up 2 bases and J gave up 8 bases, with 12 bases separating them. Germline V CDR1 and CDR2: KGHSH, LQKENI. The CDR3 extends over 13 amino acids. The CDR3 sequence is CASSPSTEVGYTF. CDR3 bases: TGTGCCAGCTCACCATCGACAGAAGTAGGCTACACCTTC.

This clonotype was recorded many times. The chain couples TRBV28 to TRBJ2-7; D tentatively reads TRBD1 or TRBD2 (5 bases each). V dropped 4 bases and J dropped 7 bases, with 20 bases sitting between them. The germline CDR1 and CDR2 sequences are MDHEN and SYDVKM. The CDR3 extends over 15 amino acids. The CDR3 DNA follows: TGTGCCAGCAGTTACCCCGGGGCGATCAGGATGGAGCAGTACTTC. Protein product: CASSYPGAIRMEQYF.

This clonotype was seen at least ten times. The chain couples TRBV30 to TRBJ1-2; 8 bases are a match to TRBD1. V lost 3 bases, J lost 2 bases, and 11 bases stayed unmatched. CDR1 and CDR2 (germline): GTSNPN, SVGIG (reference sequence). This CDR3 has 16 amino acids. The CDR3: CAWRGPGTGINYGYTF. The CDR3 DNA is TGTGCCTGGAGAGGCCCCGGGACAGGAATAAACTATGGCTACACCTTC.

This clonotype has at least ten counts. This rearrangement joins TRBV9 to TRBJ2-5; a possible D gene is TRBD2 (7 bases). The length of the CDR3 is 15 residues. CDR1 is SGDLS, CDR2 YYNGEE, per germline. Trimming pared 2 bases from V and 3 bases from J, leaving 14 bases between. This chain's CDR3 is CASSVRGAEEETQYF. The CDR3 DNA reads as TGTGCCAGCAGCGTCCGGGGGGCAGAAGAAGAGACCCAGTACTTC.

This clonotype was seen a few times. The rearrangement links TRBV4-1 to TRBJ1-5; tentatively, D is TRBD1 (5 bases). The CDR3 spans 15 residues. Deletions cut 1 base from V and 5 bases from J, with 12 bases between. In germline, CDR1 is MGHRA, CDR2 YSYEKL. CDR3 in amino acids: CASSQGNRGDQPQHF. CDR3 bases: TGCGCCAGCAGCCAAGGGAATCGGGGGGATCAGCCCCAGCATTTT.

The chain carries TRBV4-3 and TRBJ1-1; D unresolved. The CDR3 is 15 residues long. Germline lookup yields CDR1 LGHNA and CDR2 YSLEER. V was shortened by 0 bases and J by 6 bases, with 14 bases between the two germline ends. The CDR3 here is CASSQDRQSVAEAFF. CDR3 coding DNA: TGCGCCAGCAGCCAAGATCGGCAATCAGTGGCTGAAGCTTTCTTT.

The rearrangement uses TRBV3-1 and TRBJ2-1, with 9 bases matching TRBD2. The trim removed 4 bases at V and 8 bases at J, leaving 15 bases unmatched. Per the germline V gene, CDR1 is LGHDT and CDR2 is YNNKEL (reference sequence). CDR3 length: 17 amino acids. CDR3 region: CASSRTLMSGRSDEQFF. The CDR3 region has the DNA TGTGCCAGCAGCCGAACCCTAATGAGCGGGAGGAGCGATGAGCAGTTCTTC.

Ten or more counts support this clonotype. The chain employs TRBV19 and TRBJ2-7; D might be TRBD2 (5 bases). The V gene's germline CDR1 is LNHDA and CDR2 SQIVND (reference sequence). The V end was cut by 7 bases, the J end by 2 bases, with 15 bases between. This CDR3 is 14 amino acids long. In DNA form, the CDR3 reads TGTGCCAGTATCTCAGCGGAGCCTCCCTACGAGCAGTACTTC. This encodes CASISAEPPYEQYF.

This clonotype was detected ten times or more. The chain is built from TRBV6-5 and TRBJ2-7, with 12 nucleotides matching TRBD2. Germline V CDR1 and CDR2: MNHEY, SVGAGI. V was clipped by 0 bases and J by 6 bases; unmatched bases: 3. This CDR3 has 15 residues. The DNA for the CDR3 is TGTGCCAGCAGTTACTCGACTAGCGGGAGTGGCGAGCAGTACTTC. As protein: CASSYSTSGSGEQYF.

This chain connects TRBV24-1 to TRBJ2-7; no clear D. The DNA end is a closer match to TRBJ2-1, so the J assignment may be wrong. CDR1 is KGHDR, CDR2 SFDVKD, per germline. The CDR3 contains 11 residues. CDR3 loop: CAITDGDEQFF. The CDR3 nucleotides are TGTGCCATCACCGACGGAGACGAGCAGTTCTTC.

This clonotype was counted many times. CDR3 sequence (DNA): TGTGCCAGCAGTTCAGGACAGGGGCAGGTCGGGGAGCTGTTTTTT. Encoded protein: CASSSGQGQVGELFF. This chain joins TRBV6-5 and TRBJ2-2; TRBD1 agrees at 9 bases. Germline lookup yields CDR1 MNHEY and CDR2 SVGAGI. Losses at the gene ends were 4 bases for V and 7 bases for J; bases not matched to a gene: 7. The CDR3 has 15 residues.

Ten or more counts support this clonotype. The genes are TRBV20-1 and TRBJ2-4; D gene ambiguous. V was trimmed by 6 bases and J by 1 base, leaving 7 bases between them. Germline V CDR1 and CDR2: DFQATT, SNEGSKA (reference sequence). The length of the CDR3 is 12 residues. CDR3 nucleotide sequence: TGCAGTGCCAACCGGGCCAAAAACATTCAGTACTTC. This codes for CSANRAKNIQYF.

This clonotype was picked up a small number of times. The J gene is TRBJ2-2, the V gene TRBV9, with a weak D call TRBD1 (6 bases). The CDR3 spans 17 residues. Germline V lookup: CDR1 SGDLS, CDR2 YYNGEE. Between the trimmed V and J ends, which lost 4 bases and 0 bases, there was a span of 16 bases. CDR3: CASSPSPGTTNTGELFF. The DNA of the CDR3 is TGTGCCAGCAGCCCCTCCCCGGGGACAACGAACACCGGGGAGCTGTTTTTT.

Many counts were recorded for this clonotype. The gene calls are TRBV24-1 and TRBJ2-6; D is unclear. Germline lookup yields CDR1 KGHDR and CDR2 SFDVKD. There are 16 residues in the CDR3. V was cut by 2 bases and J by 0 bases, with 7 bases left in between. The CDR3 coding sequence is TGTGCCACCAGTGATTATAGGGACTCTGGGGCCAACGTCCTGACTTTC. Protein: CATSDYRDSGANVLTF.

In this sample, this clonotype turned up many times. The chain recombines TRBV30 with TRBJ1-2; a weak D match, TRBD1 (5 bases). The CDR3 spans 13 residues. V was shortened by 2 bases and J by 7 bases, with 14 bases between the two germline ends. The germline gives CDR1 GTSNPN, CDR2 SVGIG (reference sequence). In DNA form, the CDR3 reads TGTGCCTGGAGTTCGACTCAGGGATCTGGCTACACCTTC. Its translation: CAWSSTQGSGYTF.

The chain joins TRBV29-1 to TRBJ1-2; 8 bases are shared with TRBD1. Germline V gene data show CDR1 as SQVTM and CDR2 as ANQGSEA. CDR3 length: 12 residues. CDR3 sequence (DNA): TGCAGTGAAGGACAGGGAGCAGATGGCTACACCTTC. Protein: CSEGQGADGYTF.

The sample holds many counts of this clonotype. This chain links TRBV15 with TRBJ2-7; D perhaps matches TRBD1 (6 bases). Trimming took off 0 bases at V and 2 bases at J, with 17 bases between the two ends. The CDR3 sequence is 17 residues long. Germline V gene lookup returns CDR1 LNHNV and CDR2 YYDKDF (reference sequence). The CDR3 reads CATSRDVATGKPYEQYF. The CDR3, as DNA: TGTGCCACCAGCAGAGATGTGGCCACAGGGAAACCCTACGAGCAGTACTTC.